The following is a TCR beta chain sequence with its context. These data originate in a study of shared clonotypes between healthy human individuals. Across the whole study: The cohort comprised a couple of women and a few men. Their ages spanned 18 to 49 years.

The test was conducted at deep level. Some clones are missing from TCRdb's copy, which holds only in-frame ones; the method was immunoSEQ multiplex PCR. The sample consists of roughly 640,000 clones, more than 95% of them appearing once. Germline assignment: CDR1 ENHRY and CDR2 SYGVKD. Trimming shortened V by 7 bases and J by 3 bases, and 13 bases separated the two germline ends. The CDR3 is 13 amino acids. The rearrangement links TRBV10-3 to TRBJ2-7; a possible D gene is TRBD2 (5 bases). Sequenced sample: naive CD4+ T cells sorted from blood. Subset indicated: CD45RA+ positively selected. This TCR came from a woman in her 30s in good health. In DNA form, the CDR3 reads TGTGCCATCACGCTAGCTCTAATCTACGAGCAGTACTTC. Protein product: CAITLALIYEQYF.